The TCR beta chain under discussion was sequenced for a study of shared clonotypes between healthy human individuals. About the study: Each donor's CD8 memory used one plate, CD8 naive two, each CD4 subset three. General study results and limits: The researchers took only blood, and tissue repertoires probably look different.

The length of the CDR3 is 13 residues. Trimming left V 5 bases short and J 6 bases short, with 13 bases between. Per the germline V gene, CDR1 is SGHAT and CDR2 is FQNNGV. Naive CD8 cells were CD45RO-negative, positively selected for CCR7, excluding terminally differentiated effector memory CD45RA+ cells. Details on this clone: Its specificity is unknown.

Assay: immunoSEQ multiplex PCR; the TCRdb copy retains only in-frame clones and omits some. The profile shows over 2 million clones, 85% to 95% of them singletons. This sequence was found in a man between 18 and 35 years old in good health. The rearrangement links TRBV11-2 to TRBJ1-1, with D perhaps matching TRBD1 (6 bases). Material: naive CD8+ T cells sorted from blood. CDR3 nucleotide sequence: TGTGCCAGCAGCGTCGCCACAGGGTCTGAAGCTTTCTTT. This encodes CASSVATGSEAFF.